This TCR beta chain emerged from a study of shared clonotypes between healthy human individuals. In the naive CD8 group, cells lacked CD45RO and were positively selected for CCR7, so terminally differentiated effector memory CD45RA+ cells were left out. Profiling relied on immunoSEQ multiplex PCR, and the TCRdb table lists in-frame clones only, not all of them. This sample carries around 1.9 million clones, 93% of them seen once, and the ten largest clones take under 2%. V trimming: 4 bases; J trimming: 2 bases; junction bases outside the gene matches: 4. The CDR3 extends over 14 amino acids. The germline V gene encodes CDR1 MNHEY and CDR2 SVGAGI. For this clone: What it binds is not known.

Findings of the study overall: In a few donors, around 5% of naive CD4 clonotypes appeared in common.

Material for sequencing was naive CD8+ T cells from PBMCs. The TCR was taken from a man aged 18-30 years in good health. Some clones in this sample may be carry-over from other donors' samples. J is TRBJ2-7 and V is TRBV6-5; TRBD1 agrees at 8 bases. Here the CDR3 DNA reads TGTGCCAGCAGTTCACAGGGGGTGGCCTACGAGCAGTACTTC. Protein: CASSSQGVAYEQYF.